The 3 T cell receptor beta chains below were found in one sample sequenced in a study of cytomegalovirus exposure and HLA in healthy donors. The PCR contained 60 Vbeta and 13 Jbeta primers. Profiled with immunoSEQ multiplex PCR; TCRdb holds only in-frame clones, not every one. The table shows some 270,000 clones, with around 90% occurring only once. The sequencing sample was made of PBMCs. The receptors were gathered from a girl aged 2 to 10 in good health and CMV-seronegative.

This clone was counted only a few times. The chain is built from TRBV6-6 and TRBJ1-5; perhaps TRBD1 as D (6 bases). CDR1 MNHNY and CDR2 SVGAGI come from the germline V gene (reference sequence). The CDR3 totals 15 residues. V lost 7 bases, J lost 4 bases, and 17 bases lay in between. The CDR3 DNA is TGTGCCAGCAACCAAGGACAGCTTACGAATCAGCCCCAGCATTTT. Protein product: CASNQGQLTNQPQHF.

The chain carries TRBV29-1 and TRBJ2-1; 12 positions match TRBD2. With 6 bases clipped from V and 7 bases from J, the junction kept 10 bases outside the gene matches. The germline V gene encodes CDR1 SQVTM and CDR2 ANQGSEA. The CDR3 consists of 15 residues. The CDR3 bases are TGCAGCGTGTCCAGACTAGCGGGAGTGGGTAATGAGCAGTTCTTC. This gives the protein CSVSRLAGVGNEQFF.

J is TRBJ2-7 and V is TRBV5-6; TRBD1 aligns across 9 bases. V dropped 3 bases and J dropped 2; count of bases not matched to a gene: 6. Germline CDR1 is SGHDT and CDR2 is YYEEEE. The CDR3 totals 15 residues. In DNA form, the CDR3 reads TGTGCCAGCAGCTCACCGGGACAGGGTGCCTACGAGCAGTACTTC. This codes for CASSSPGQGAYEQYF.